This T cell receptor (beta chain) was sequenced in a study of technical replicates of blood from four donors. The V and J ends lost 0 bases and 4 bases respectively, with 13 bases between them. The CDR3 loop spans 16 amino acids. Germline V gives CDR1 MGHRA, CDR2 YSYEKL. Data came from immunoSEQ multiplex PCR; TCRdb stores just in-frame clones and leaves some out. This repertoire shows 85,000 to 100,000 clones, nearly 97% found once; its top ten account for over 0.2%. The sequencing input was T cells isolated from PBMCs. The chain employs TRBV4-1 and TRBJ1-5, with D unresolved. The TCR sequence derives from a human donor in good health. The CDR3: CASSQEVAGINQPQHF. CDR3 in DNA: TGCGCCAGCAGCCAAGAGGTTGCGGGGATAAATCAGCCCCAGCATTTT.